What follows describes a single T cell receptor (beta chain). Its antigen is still unknown. Healthy Caucasians alone served as donors. CDR3 length: 13 amino acids. CDR1 is MNHEY and CDR2 is SMNVEV in the germline V gene (reference sequence). Trimming took 3 bases from V and 2 from J, leaving 8 bases between them. The sample comes from a study of identical twins. General study results and limits: Invariant MAIT and iNKT cells could partly confound zero-insertion analyses.

TCRdb ran MiXCR on the 5' RACE reads and lists one entry per CDR3 protein. Of 300,000 to 350,000 distinct CDR3 sequences in the sample, roughly an eighth were seen once. These data were also reused for a study on yellow fever vaccine responses in identical twins. That source reports: Twins' vaccine T cell response reportedly seemed partly convergent, partly personalized.

The sample taken for sequencing was CD8+ T cells sorted from blood. The source of this sequence is a woman aged 18-29 years in good health. The chain links TRBV27 to TRBJ2-7; D unclear. CDR3: CASSLAVTYEQYF. The CDR3, as DNA: TGTGCCAGCAGTTTGGCGGTTACCTACGAGCAGTACTTC.